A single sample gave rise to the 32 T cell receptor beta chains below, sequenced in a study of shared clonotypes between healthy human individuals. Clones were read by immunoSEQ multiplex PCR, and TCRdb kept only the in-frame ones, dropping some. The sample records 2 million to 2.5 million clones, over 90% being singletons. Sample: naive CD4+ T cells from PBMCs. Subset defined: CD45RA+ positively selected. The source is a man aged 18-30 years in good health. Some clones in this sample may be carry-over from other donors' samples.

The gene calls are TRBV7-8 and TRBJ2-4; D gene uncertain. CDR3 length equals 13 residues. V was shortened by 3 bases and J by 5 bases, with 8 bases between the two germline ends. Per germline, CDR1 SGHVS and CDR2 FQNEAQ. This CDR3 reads CASSFTVENIQYF. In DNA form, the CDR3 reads TGTGCCAGCAGCTTCACCGTCGAAAACATTCAGTACTTC.

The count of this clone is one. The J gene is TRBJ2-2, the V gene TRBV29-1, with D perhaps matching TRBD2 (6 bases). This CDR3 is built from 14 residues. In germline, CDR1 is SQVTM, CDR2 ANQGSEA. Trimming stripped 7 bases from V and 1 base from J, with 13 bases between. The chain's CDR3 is CSAVGLLNTGELFF. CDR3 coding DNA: TGCAGCGCAGTGGGACTCTTGAACACCGGGGAGCTGTTTTTT.

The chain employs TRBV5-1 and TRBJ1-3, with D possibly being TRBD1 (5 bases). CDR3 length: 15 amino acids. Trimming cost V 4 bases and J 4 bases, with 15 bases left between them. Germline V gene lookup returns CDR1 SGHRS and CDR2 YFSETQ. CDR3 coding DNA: TGCGCCAGCAGCCCCTCGGCAGGGTTAGGAAACACCATATATTTT. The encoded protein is CASSPSAGLGNTIYF.

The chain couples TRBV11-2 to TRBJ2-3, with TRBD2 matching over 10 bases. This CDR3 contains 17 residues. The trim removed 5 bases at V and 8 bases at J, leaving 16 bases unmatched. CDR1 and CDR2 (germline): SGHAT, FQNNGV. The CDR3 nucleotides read TGTGCCAGCAGCCCCCCTAGGGAAGCGGGAGGGCCCGGTACGCAGTATTTT. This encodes CASSPPREAGGPGTQYF.

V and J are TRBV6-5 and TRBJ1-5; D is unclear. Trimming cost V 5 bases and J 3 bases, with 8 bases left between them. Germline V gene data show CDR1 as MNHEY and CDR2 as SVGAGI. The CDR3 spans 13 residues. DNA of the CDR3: TGTGCCAGCAGTCCCGCTCTCAATCAGCCCCAGCATTTT. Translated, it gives CASSPALNQPQHF.

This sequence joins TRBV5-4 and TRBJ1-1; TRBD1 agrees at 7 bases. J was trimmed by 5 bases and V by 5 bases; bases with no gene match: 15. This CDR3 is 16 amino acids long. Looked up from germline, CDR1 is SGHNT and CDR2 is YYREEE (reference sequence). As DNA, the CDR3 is TGTGCCAGCAGTAATAAGGGGGCCCCTTTTGGAACTGAAGCTTTCTTT. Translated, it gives CASSNKGAPFGTEAFF.

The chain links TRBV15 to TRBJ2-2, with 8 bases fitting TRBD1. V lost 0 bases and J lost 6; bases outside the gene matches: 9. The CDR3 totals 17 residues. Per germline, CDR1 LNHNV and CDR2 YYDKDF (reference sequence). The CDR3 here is CATSRDLVTGGSGELFF. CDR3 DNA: TGTGCCACCAGCAGAGATCTTGTAACAGGGGGTTCCGGGGAGCTGTTTTTT.

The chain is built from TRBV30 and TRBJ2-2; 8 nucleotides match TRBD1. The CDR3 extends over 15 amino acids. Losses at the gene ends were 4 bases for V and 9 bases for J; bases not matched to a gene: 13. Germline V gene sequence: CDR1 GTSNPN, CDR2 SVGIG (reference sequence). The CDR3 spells CAWNTLGQGRRELFF. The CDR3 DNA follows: TGTGCCTGGAATACCCTAGGACAGGGAAGAAGGGAGCTGTTTTTT.

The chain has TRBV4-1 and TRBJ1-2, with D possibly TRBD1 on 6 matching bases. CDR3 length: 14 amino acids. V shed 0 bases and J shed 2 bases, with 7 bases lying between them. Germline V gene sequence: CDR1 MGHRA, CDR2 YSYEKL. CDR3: CASSQEDRNYGYTF. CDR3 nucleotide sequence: TGCGCCAGCAGCCAAGAGGACAGAAACTATGGCTACACCTTC.

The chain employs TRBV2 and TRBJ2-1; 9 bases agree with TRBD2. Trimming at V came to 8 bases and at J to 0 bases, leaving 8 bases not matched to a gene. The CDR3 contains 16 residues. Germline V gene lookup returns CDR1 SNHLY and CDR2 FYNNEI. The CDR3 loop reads CASQLAGASSYNEQFF. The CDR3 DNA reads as TGTGCCAGCCAACTAGCGGGCGCCTCCTCCTACAATGAGCAGTTCTTC.

The CDR3 DNA sequence: TGTGCCAGCAGCGGGTATGTGACGGGGTCCTACGAGCAGTACTTC. Encoded protein: CASSGYVTGSYEQYF. The chain is built from TRBV5-4 and TRBJ2-7; D might be TRBD2 (5 bases). Germline lookup yields CDR1 SGHNT and CDR2 YYREEE (reference sequence). V dropped 4 bases and J dropped 1 base, with 15 bases sitting between them. This CDR3 contains 15 residues.

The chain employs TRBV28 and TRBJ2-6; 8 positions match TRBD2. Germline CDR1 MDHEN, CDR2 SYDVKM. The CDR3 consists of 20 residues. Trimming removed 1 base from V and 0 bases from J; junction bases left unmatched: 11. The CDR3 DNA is TGTGCCAGCAGTTTATATCCGGCTAGCGGGTCAACCTCTGGGGCCAACGTCCTGACTTTC. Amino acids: CASSLYPASGSTSGANVLTF.

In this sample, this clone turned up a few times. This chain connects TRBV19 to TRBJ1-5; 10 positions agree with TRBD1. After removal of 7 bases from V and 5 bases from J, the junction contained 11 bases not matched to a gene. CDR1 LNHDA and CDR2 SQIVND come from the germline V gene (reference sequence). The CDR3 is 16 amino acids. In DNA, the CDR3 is TGTGCCAGTACCCCCCGCGGGACAGGGGTTTATCAGCCCCAGCATTTT. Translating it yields CASTPRGTGVYQPQHF.

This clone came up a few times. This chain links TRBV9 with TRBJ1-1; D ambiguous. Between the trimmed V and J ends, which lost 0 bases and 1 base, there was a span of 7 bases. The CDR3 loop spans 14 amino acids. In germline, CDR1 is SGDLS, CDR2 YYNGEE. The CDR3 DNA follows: TGTGCCAGCAGCGTAGATTCGACGAACACTGAAGCTTTCTTT. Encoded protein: CASSVDSTNTEAFF.

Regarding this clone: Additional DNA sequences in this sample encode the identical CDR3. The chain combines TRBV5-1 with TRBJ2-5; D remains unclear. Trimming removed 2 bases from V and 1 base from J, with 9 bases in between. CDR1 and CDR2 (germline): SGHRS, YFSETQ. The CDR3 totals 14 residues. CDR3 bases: TGCGCCAGCAGCTTAGGCCTGGCCCAAGAGACCCAGTACTTC. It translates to CASSLGLAQETQYF.

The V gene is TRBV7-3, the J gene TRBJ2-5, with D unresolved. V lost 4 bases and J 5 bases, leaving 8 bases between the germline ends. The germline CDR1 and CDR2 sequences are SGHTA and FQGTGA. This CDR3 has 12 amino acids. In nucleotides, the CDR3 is TGTGCCAGCAGCTCCCAAGGGGAGACCCAGTACTTC. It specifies CASSSQGETQYF.

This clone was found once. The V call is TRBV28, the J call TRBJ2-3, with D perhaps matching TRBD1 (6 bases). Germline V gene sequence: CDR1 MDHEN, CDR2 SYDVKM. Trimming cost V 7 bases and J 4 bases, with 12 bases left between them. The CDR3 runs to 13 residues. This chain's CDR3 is CASKTGIPDTQYF. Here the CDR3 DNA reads TGTGCCAGCAAGACAGGCATTCCAGATACGCAGTATTTT.

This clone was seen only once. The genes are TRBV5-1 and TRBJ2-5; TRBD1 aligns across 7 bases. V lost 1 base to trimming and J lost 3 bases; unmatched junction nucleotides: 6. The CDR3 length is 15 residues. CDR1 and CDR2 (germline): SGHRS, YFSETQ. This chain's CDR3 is CASSLLGQREETQYF. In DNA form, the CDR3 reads TGCGCCAGCAGCTTGCTGGGACAGAGGGAAGAGACCCAGTACTTC.

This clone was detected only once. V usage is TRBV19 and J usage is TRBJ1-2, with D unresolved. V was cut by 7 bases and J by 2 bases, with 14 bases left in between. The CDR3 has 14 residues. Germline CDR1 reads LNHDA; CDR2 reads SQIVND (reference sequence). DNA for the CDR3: TGTGCCAGTACCCCCAGGCATTTCAACTATGGCTACACCTTC. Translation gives CASTPRHFNYGYTF.

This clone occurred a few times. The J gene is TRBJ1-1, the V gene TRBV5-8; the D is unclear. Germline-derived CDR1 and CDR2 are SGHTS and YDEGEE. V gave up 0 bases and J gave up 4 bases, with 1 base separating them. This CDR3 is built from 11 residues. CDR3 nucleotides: TGTGCCAGCAGCTTGGTCACTGAAGCTTTCTTT. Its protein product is CASSLVTEAFF.

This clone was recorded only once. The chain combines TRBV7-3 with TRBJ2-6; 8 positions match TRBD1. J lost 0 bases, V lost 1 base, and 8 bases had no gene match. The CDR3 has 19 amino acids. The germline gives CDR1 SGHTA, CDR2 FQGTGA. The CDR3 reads CASSLIAGGPSSGANVLTF. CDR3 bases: TGTGCCAGCAGCTTAATAGCAGGGGGCCCTTCCTCTGGGGCCAACGTCCTGACTTTC.

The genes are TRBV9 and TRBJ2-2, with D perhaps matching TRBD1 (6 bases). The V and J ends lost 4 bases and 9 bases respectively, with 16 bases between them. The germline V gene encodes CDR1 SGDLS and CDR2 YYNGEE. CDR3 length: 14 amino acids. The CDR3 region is CASSSTTGQRELFF. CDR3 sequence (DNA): TGTGCCAGCAGCTCTACCACCGGACAGAGGGAGCTGTTTTTT.

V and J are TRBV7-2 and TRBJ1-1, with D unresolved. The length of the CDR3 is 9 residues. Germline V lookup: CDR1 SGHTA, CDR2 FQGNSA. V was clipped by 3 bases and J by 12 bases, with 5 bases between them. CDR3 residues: CASSFNTFF. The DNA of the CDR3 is TGTGCCAGCAGCTTCAATACTTTCTTT.

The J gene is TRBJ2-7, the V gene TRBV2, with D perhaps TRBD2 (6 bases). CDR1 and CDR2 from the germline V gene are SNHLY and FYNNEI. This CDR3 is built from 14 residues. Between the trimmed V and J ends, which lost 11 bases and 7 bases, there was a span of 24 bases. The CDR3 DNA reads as TGTGCCGGTAGTGGCGGGACCCCAGTTGATGAGCAGTACTTC. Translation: CAGSGGTPVDEQYF.

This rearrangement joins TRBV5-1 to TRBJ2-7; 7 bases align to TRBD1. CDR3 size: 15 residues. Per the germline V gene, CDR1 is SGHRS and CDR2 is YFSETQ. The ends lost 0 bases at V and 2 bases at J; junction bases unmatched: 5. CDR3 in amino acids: CASSLAPDRAYEQYF. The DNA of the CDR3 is TGCGCCAGCAGCTTGGCCCCTGACAGGGCCTACGAGCAGTACTTC.

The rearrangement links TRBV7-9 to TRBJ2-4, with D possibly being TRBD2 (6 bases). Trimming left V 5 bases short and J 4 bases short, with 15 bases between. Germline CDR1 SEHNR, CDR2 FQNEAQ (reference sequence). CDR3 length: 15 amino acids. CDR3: CASSNPGRGKNIQYF. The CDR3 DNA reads TGTGCCAGCAGCAACCCGGGACGGGGGAAAAACATTCAGTACTTC.

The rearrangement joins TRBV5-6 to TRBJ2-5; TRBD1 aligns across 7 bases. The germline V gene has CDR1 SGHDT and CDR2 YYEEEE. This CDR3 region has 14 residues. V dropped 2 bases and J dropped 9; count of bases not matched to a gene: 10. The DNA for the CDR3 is TGTGCCAGCAGCTTCCCGGGACAGCCTTCGCCCCAGTACTTC. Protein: CASSFPGQPSPQYF.

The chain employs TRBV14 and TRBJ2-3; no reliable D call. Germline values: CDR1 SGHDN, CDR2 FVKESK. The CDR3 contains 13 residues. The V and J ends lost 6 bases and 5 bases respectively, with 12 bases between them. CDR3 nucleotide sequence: TGTGCCAGCAGTTGGGATCTTGGAGATACGCAGTATTTT. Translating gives CASSWDLGDTQYF.

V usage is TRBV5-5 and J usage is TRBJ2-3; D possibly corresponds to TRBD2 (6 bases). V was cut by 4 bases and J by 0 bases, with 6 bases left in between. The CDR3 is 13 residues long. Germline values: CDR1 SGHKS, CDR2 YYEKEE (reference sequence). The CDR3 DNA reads TGTGCCAGCAGCGGGGGGAGCACAGATACGCAGTATTTT. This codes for CASSGGSTDTQYF.

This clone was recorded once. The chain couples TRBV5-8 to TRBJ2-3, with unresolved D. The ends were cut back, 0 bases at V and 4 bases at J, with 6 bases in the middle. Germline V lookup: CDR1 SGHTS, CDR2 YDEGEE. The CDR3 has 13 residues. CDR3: CASSLEIPDTQYF. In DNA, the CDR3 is TGTGCCAGCAGCTTGGAAATCCCAGATACGCAGTATTTT.

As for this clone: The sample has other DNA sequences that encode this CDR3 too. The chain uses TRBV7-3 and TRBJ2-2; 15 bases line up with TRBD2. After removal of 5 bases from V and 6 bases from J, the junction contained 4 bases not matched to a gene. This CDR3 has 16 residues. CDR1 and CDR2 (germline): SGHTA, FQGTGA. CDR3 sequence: CASSRGLAGGSGELFF. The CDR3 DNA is TGTGCCAGCAGCCGGGGACTAGCGGGAGGCTCCGGGGAGCTGTTTTTT.

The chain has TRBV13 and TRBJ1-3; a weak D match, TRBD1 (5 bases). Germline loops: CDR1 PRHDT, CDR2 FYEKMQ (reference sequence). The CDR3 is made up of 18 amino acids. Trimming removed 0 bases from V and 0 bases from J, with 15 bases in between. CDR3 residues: CASSLGGRLPISGNTIYF. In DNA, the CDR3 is TGTGCCAGCAGCTTAGGGGGACGGCTTCCCATCTCTGGAAACACCATATATTTT.